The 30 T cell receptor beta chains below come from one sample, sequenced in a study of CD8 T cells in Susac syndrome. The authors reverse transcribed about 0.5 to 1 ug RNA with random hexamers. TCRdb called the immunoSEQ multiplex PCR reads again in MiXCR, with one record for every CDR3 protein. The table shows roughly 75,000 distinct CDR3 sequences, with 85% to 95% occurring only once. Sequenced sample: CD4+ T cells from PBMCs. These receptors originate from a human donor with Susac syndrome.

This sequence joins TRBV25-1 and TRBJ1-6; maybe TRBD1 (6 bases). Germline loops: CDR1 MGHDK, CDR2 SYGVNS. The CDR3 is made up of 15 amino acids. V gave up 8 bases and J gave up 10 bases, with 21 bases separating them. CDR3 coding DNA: TGTGCCAGCGCGATTTCGACAGGTGGACACTCACCCCTCCACTTT. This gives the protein CASAISTGGHSPLHF. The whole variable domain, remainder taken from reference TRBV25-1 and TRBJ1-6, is EADIYQTPRYLVIGTGKKITLECSQTMGHDKMYWYQQDPGMELHLIHYSYGVNSTEKGDLSSESTVSRIRTEHFPLTLESARPSHTSQYLCASAISTGGHSPLHFGNGTRLTVT.

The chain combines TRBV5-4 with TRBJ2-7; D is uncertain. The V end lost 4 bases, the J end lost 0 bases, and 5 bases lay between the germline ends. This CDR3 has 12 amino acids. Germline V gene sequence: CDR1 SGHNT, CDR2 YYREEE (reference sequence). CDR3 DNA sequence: TGTGCCAGCAGCCCCAGCTCCTACGAGCAGTACTTC. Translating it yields CASSPSSYEQYF.

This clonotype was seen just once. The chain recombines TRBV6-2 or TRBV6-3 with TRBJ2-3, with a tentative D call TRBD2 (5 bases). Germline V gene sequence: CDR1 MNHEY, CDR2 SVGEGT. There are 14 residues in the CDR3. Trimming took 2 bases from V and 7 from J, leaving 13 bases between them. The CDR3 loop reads CASSYEGVGHTQYF. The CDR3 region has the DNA TGTGCCAGCAGTTACGAGGGCGTGGGTCATACGCAGTATTTT.

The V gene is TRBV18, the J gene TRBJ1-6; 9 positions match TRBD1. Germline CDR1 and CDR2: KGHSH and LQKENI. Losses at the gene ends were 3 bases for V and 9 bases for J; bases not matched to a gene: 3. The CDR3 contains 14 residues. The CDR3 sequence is CASSPGQGGSPLHF. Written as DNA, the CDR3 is TGTGCCAGCTCACCGGGACAGGGAGGTTCACCCCTCCACTTT.

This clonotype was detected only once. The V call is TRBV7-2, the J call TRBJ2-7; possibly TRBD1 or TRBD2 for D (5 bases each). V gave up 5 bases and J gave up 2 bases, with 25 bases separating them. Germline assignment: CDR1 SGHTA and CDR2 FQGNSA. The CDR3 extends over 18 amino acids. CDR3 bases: TGTGCCAGCAGCCCAGGGAGTGTTAACAGGAAGAATCCCTACGAGCAGTACTTC. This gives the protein CASSPGSVNRKNPYEQYF. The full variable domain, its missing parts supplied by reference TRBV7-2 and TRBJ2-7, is GAGVSQSPSNKVTEKGKDVELRCDPISGHTALYWYRQSLGQGLEFLIYFQGNSAPDKSGLPSDRFSAERTGGSVSTLTIQRTQQEDSAVYLCASSPGSVNRKNPYEQYFGPGTRLTVT.

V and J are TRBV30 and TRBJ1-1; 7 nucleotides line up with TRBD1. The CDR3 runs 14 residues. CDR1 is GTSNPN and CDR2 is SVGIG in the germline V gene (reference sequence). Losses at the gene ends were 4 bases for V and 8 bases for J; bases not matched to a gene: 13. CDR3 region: CAWTSPKGAGEAFF. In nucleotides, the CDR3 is TGTGCCTGGACCTCTCCGAAGGGGGCAGGGGAAGCTTTCTTT.

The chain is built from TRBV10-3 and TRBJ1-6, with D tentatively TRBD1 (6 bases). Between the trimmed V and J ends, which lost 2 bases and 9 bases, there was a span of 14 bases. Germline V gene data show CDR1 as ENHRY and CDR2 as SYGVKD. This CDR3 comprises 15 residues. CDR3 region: CAISERDQGLSPLHF. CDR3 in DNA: TGTGCCATCAGTGAGAGGGATCAGGGGCTTTCACCCCTCCACTTT.

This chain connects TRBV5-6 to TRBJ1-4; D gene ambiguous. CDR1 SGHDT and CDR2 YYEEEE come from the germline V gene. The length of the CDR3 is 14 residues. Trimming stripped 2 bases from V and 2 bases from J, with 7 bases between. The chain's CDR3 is CASSFQGTNEKLFF. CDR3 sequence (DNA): TGTGCCAGCAGCTTCCAAGGGACTAATGAAAAACTGTTTTTT.

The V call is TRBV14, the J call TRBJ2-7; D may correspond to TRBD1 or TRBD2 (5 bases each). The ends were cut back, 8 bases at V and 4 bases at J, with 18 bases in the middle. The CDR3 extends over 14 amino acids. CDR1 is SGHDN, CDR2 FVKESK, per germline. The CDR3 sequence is CASRRGPGPYEQYF. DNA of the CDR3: TGTGCCAGCCGAAGGGGTCCGGGACCTTACGAGCAGTACTTC. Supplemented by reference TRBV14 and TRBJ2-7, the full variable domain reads EAGVTQFPSHSVIEKGQTVTLRCDPISGHDNLYWYRRVMGKEIKFLLHFVKESKQDESGMPNNRFLAERTGGTYSTLKVQPAELEDSGVYFCASRRGPGPYEQYFGPGTRLTVT.

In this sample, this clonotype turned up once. The CDR3, as DNA: TGTGCCAGCAGCTTAGGGGCAGGACACTCTGGAAACACCATATATTTT. The encoded protein is CASSLGAGHSGNTIYF. This chain uses TRBV7-8 with TRBJ1-3; D is perhaps TRBD1 (5 bases). CDR1 is SGHVS, CDR2 FQNEAQ, per germline. Trimming removed 1 base from V and 0 bases from J, with 10 bases in between. The CDR3 is made up of 16 amino acids.

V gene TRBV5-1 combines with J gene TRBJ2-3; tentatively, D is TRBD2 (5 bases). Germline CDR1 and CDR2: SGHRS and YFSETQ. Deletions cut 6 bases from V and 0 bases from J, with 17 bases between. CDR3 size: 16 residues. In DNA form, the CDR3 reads TGCGCCAGCAAGCAAGGGTACGGGGTTAGCACAGATACGCAGTATTTT. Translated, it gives CASKQGYGVSTDTQYF.

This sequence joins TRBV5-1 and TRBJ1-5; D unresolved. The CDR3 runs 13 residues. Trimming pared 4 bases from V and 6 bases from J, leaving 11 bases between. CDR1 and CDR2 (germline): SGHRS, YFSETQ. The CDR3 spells CASSPTGSQPQHF. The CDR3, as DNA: TGCGCCAGCAGCCCCACGGGGAGTCAGCCCCAGCATTTT. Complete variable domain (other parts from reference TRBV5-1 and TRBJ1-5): KAGVTQTPRYLIKTRGQQVTLSCSPISGHRSVSWYQQTPGQGLQFLFEYFSETQRNKGNFPGRFSGRQFSNSRSEMNVSTLELGDSALYLCASSPTGSQPQHFGDGTRLSIL.

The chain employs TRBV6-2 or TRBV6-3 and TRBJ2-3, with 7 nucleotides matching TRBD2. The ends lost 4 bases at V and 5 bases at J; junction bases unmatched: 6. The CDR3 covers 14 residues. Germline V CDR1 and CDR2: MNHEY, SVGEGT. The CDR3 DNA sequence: TGTGCCAGCAGTTTCACGGGGGGTCGAGATACGCAGTATTTT. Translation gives CASSFTGGRDTQYF.

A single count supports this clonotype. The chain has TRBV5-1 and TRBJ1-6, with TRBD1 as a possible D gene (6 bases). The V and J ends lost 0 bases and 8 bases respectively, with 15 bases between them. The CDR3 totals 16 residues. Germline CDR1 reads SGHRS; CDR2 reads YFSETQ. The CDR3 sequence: CASSLAEGGGHSPLHF. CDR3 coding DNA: TGCGCCAGCAGCTTGGCGGAGGGGGGAGGACATTCACCCCTCCACTTT.

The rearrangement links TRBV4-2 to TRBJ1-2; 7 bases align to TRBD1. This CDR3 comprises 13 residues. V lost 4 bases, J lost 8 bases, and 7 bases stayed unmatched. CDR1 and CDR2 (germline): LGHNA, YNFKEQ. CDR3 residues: CASSPPTGKGYTF. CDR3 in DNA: TGTGCCAGCAGCCCGCCGACAGGGAAAGGCTACACCTTC.

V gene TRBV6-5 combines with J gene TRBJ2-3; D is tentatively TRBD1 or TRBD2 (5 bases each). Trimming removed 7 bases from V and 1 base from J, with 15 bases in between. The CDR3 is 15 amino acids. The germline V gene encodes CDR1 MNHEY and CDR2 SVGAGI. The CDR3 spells CASNNMGRGTDTQYF. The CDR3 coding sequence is TGTGCCAGCAATAACATGGGACGGGGCACAGATACGCAGTATTTT.

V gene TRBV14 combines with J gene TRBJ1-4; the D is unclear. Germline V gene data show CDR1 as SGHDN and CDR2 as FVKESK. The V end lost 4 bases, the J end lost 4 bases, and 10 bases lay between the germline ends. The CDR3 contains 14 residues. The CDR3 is CASSPSTLNEKLFF. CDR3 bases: TGTGCCAGCAGCCCGTCCACCCTTAATGAAAAACTGTTTTTT.

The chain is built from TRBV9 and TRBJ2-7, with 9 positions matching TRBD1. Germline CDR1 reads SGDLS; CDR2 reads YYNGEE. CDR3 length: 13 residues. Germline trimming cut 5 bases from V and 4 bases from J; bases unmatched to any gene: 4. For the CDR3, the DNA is TGTGCCAGCAGTACTGGACAGGGGTACGAGCAGTACTTC. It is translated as CASSTGQGYEQYF. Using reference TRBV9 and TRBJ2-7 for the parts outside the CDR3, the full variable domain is DSGVTQTPKHLITATGQRVTLRCSPRSGDLSVYWYQQSLDQGLQFLIQYYNGEERAKGNILERFSAQQFPDLHSELNLSSLELGDSALYFCASSTGQGYEQYFGPGTRLTVT.

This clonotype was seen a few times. CDR3 nucleotides: TGTGCCAGCAGCTTCCGCAGGAACACTGAAGCTTTCTTT. Encoded protein: CASSFRRNTEAFF. The V and J genes are TRBV7-9 and TRBJ1-1; no firm D call. The CDR3 runs 13 residues. V shed 3 bases and J shed 1 base, with 6 bases lying between them. The germline V gene encodes CDR1 SEHNR and CDR2 FQNEAQ (reference sequence).

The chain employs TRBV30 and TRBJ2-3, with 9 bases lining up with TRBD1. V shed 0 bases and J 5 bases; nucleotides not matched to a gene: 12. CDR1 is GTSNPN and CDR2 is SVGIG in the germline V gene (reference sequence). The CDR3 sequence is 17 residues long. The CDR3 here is CAWSVRLTGGVEDTQYF. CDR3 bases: TGTGCCTGGAGTGTAAGGTTAACAGGGGGCGTCGAAGATACGCAGTATTTT.

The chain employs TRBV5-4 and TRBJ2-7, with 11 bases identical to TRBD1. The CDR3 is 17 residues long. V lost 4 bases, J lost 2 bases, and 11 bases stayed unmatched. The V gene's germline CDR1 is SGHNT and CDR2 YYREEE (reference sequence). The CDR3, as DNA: TGTGCCAGCAGCCTCGGGACAGGGGGAATTATTCCCTACGAGCAGTACTTC. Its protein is CASSLGTGGIIPYEQYF.

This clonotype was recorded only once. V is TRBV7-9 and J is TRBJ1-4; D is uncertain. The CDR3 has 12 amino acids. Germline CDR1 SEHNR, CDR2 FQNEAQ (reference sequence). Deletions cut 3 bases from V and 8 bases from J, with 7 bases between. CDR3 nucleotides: TGTGCCAGCAGCTTGATGGTGGAAAAACTGTTTTTT. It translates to CASSLMVEKLFF.

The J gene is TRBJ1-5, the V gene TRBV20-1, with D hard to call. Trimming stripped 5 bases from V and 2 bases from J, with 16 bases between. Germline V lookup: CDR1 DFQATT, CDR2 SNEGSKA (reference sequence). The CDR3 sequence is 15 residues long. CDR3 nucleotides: TGCAGTGCTGGGAGGAGGACGAGGGGCAATCAGCCCCAGCATTTT. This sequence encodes CSAGRRTRGNQPQHF.

CDR3 protein: CASSFVGYQPQHF. DNA for the CDR3: TGTGCCAGCAGCTTCGTCGGGTATCAGCCCCAGCATTTT. The V and J genes are TRBV7-2 and TRBJ1-5, with D unresolved. Per germline, CDR1 SGHTA and CDR2 FQGNSA. There are 13 residues in the CDR3. V dropped 3 bases and J dropped 5 bases, with 8 bases sitting between them.

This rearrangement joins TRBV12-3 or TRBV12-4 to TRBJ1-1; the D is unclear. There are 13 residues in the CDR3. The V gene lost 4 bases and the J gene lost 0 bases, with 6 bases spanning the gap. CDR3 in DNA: TGTGCCAGCAGTTCCATCATGAACACTGAAGCTTTCTTT. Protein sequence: CASSSIMNTEAFF.

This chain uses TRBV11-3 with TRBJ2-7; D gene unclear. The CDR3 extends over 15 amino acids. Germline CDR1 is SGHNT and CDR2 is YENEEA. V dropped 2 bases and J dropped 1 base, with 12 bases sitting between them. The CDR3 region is CASSLWVDGSYEQYF. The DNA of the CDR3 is TGTGCCAGCAGCTTATGGGTAGATGGGTCCTACGAGCAGTACTTC.

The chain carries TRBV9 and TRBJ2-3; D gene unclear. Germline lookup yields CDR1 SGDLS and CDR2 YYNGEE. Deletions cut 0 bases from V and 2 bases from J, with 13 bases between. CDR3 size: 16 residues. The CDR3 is CASSVGSSLVTDTQYF. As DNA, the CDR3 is TGTGCCAGCAGCGTAGGGAGCAGCTTAGTCACAGATACGCAGTATTTT.

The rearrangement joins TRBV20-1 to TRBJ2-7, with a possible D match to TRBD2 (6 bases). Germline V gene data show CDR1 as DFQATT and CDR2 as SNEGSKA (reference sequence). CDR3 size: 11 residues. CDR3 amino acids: CTSSEGYEQYF. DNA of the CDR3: TGCACCTCCTCGGAGGGCTACGAGCAGTACTTC.

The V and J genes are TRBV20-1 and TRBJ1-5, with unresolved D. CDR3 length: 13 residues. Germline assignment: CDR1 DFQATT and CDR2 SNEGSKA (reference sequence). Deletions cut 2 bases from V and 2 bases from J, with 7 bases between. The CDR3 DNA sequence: TGCAGTGCTAGACTCCGAGGCAATCAGCCCCAGCATTTT. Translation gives CSARLRGNQPQHF.

The DNA for the CDR3 is TGCAGTGCTGGCATACAGCGCCCTTTGGGTCGTTCACCCCTCCACTTT. Its translation is CSAGIQRPLGRSPLHF. The genes are TRBV20-1 and TRBJ1-6; no clear D. The CDR3 runs to 16 residues. Germline-derived CDR1 and CDR2 are DFQATT and SNEGSKA (reference sequence). Trimming shortened V by 5 bases and J by 9 bases, and 23 bases separated the two germline ends.